A single sample is the source of the 28 T cell receptor beta chains below, sequenced in a study of blood T cell repertoires in COVID-19. Sequencing was performed with immunoSEQ multiplex PCR; in TCRdb, only in-frame clones are kept and a portion is missing. The data contain over 130,000 clones, about three quarters of them singletons. Specimen: peripheral blood. The origin of the receptors is a woman aged 80 or over with active or convalescent COVID-19.

This chain uses TRBV5-1 with TRBJ2-1; 8 bases align to TRBD2. Germline V lookup: CDR1 SGHRS, CDR2 YFSETQ. Germline trimming cut 4 bases from V and 4 bases from J; bases unmatched to any gene: 1. This CDR3 has 13 residues. The CDR3 coding sequence is TGCGCCAGCAGCCGGGAGGGTTACAATGAGCAGTTCTTC. Its translation is CASSREGYNEQFF.

About this clone: One end of the junction does not line up with germline, which may come from a read error. The CDR3 here is CASSPIDSNTEAFF. In nucleotides, the CDR3 is TGTGCTAGCAGCCCAATAGACAGTAACACTGAAGCTTTCTTT. The rearrangement uses TRBV7-7 and TRBJ1-1; possibly TRBD1 for D (5 bases). Germline CDR1 is SSHAT and CDR2 is FNYEAQ (reference sequence). This CDR3 is built from 14 residues.

This clone has only one observation. The chain uses TRBV9 and TRBJ1-2; D is uncertain. This CDR3 has 14 residues. The germline CDR1 and CDR2 sequences are SGDLS and YYNGEE. V lost 0 bases and J lost 2, with 8 bases in between. In DNA form, the CDR3 reads TGTGCCAGCAGCGTAGGGCCGGGAAACTATGGCTACACCTTC. Translated, it gives CASSVGPGNYGYTF.

The CDR3 sequence is CASSSLLAGDTGELFF. The DNA for the CDR3 is TGTGCCAGCAGTTCCCTACTAGCGGGGGACACCGGGGAGCTGTTTTTT. V usage is TRBV28 and J usage is TRBJ2-2, with TRBD2 matching 11 bases. Trimming removed 4 bases from V and 3 bases from J; junction bases left unmatched: 4. Germline V CDR1 and CDR2: MDHEN, SYDVKM. The CDR3 is made up of 16 amino acids. The full variable domain, in which reference TRBV28 and TRBJ2-2 provide the parts outside the CDR3, is DVKVTQSSRYLVKRTGEKVFLECVQDMDHENMFWYRQDPGLGLRLIYFSYDVKMKEKGDIPEGYSVSREKKERFSLILESASTNQTSMYLCASSSLLAGDTGELFFGEGSRLTVL.

The rearrangement joins TRBV12-3 or TRBV12-4 to TRBJ2-7; 7 nucleotides line up with TRBD1. The junction had 3 bases not matched to a gene; V was cut back by 5 bases and J by 2 bases. CDR3 length: 13 amino acids. CDR3 in amino acids: CASSRTGPYEQYF. In nucleotides, the CDR3 is TGTGCCAGCAGTCGGACAGGTCCCTACGAGCAGTACTTC.

This clone was seen a single time. This chain connects TRBV5-6 to TRBJ1-1; D gene ambiguous. CDR1 SGHDT and CDR2 YYEEEE come from the germline V gene. The CDR3 extends over 12 amino acids. Trimming took off 3 bases at V and 3 bases at J, with 6 bases between the two ends. Here the CDR3 DNA reads TGTGCCAGCAGCTCCCGGGACACTGAAGCTTTCTTT. Its translation is CASSSRDTEAFF.

This sequence joins TRBV7-9 and TRBJ1-6; 7 nucleotides agree with TRBD1. The CDR3 runs to 16 residues. Germline CDR1 SEHNR, CDR2 FQNEAQ (reference sequence). After removal of 5 bases from V and 0 bases from J, the junction contained 4 bases not matched to a gene. The CDR3 nucleotides are TGTGCCAGCAGCGCACGGGACAGCTCCTATAATTCACCCCTCCACTTT. It is translated as CASSARDSSYNSPLHF.

This rearrangement joins TRBV30 to TRBJ1-3; D might be TRBD1 (6 bases). The ends were cut back, 6 bases at V and 0 bases at J, with 9 bases in the middle. CDR1 and CDR2 (germline): GTSNPN, SVGIG (reference sequence). The CDR3 runs to 13 residues. The chain's CDR3 is CACLTGSGNTIYF. CDR3 DNA sequence: TGTGCCTGTCTGACAGGCTCTGGAAACACCATATATTTT.

The V gene is TRBV13, the J gene TRBJ1-4; D ambiguous. CDR1 is PRHDT and CDR2 is FYEKMQ in the germline V gene (reference sequence). The V gene lost 4 bases and the J gene lost 3 bases, with 9 bases spanning the gap. The CDR3 runs 14 residues. CDR3: CASSSAGSNEKLFF. CDR3 bases: TGTGCCAGCAGCTCTGCAGGTTCTAATGAAAAACTGTTTTTT.

CDR3 bases: TGTGCCAGCACCCCAGGCGGGGCAGGACAGCCCCAGCATTTT. Encoded protein: CASTPGGAGQPQHF. This chain uses TRBV16 with TRBJ1-5; possible D gene TRBD1, 5 bases. Per the germline V gene, CDR1 is KGHSY and CDR2 is FQNENV. The length of the CDR3 is 14 residues. Between the trimmed V and J ends, which lost 7 bases and 7 bases, there was a span of 17 bases.

About this clone: Since a much larger clone is just one base distant, this may be a read error. The V and J genes are TRBV7-3 and TRBJ1-2; the match to TRBD1 covers 7 bases. There are 13 residues in the CDR3. Germline values: CDR1 SGHTA, CDR2 FQGTGA. The junction had 0 bases not matched to a gene; V was cut back by 3 bases and J by 2 bases. The CDR3 DNA follows: TGTGCCAGCAGCTTGGGACAGAACTATGGCTACACCTTC. Translation gives CASSLGQNYGYTF.

The rearrangement joins TRBV5-1 to TRBJ2-5; 7 nucleotides match TRBD2. J gave up 2 bases and V 5 bases, and 9 bases lay outside the gene matches. The CDR3 spans 15 residues. The germline V gene encodes CDR1 SGHRS and CDR2 YFSETQ. CDR3 sequence: CASSYPPGGQETQYF. The CDR3, as DNA: TGCGCCAGCAGTTATCCTCCGGGAGGTCAAGAGACCCAGTACTTC. Filled out from reference TRBV5-1 and TRBJ2-5, the complete variable domain reads KAGVTQTPRYLIKTRGQQVTLSCSPISGHRSVSWYQQTPGQGLQFLFEYFSETQRNKGNFPGRFSGRQFSNSRSEMNVSTLELGDSALYLCASSYPPGGQETQYFGPGTRLLVL.

The rearrangement links TRBV5-5 to TRBJ2-1; 8 positions match TRBD1. Germline CDR1 reads SGHKS; CDR2 reads YYEKEE (reference sequence). V shed 2 bases, J shed 3 bases, and the junction held 4 bases outside the gene matches. The CDR3 runs to 15 residues. The CDR3 sequence: CASSLGTGGYNEQFF. The CDR3 region has the DNA TGTGCCAGCAGCTTAGGGACAGGCGGCTACAATGAGCAGTTCTTC.

The CDR3 reads CASSPLSRGSQPQHF. DNA for the CDR3: TGCGCCAGCAGTCCCCTGAGCAGGGGGTCTCAGCCCCAGCATTTT. The chain has TRBV23-1 and TRBJ1-5; 7 nucleotides match TRBD1. TRBV23-1 is annotated as an ORF whose role is uncertain. The trim removed 4 bases at V and 6 bases at J, leaving 9 bases unmatched. The CDR3 runs to 15 residues.

The V gene is TRBV6-5, the J gene TRBJ1-2; D unresolved. V was clipped by 10 bases and J by 3 bases, with 6 bases between them. From germline, CDR1 is MNHEY and CDR2 SVGAGI. This CDR3 spans 10 amino acids. The CDR3 DNA follows: TGTGCCACCCGTGACTATGGCTACACCTTC. Translated: CATRDYGYTF.

This clone has more than one count but fewer than ten. The CDR3 DNA follows: TGTGCCAGCAGTTCGTTCACCGGGACTAGCGGGGGGGCCAGTTACGAGCAGTACTTC. This encodes CASSSFTGTSGGASYEQYF. This chain joins TRBV6-2 or TRBV6-3 and TRBJ2-7; 16 nucleotides line up with TRBD2. Trimming at V came to 4 bases and at J to 4 bases, leaving 13 bases not matched to a gene. The germline CDR1 and CDR2 sequences are MNHEY and SVGEGT. This CDR3 comprises 19 residues.

In this sample, this clone turned up a few times. J is TRBJ2-1 and V is TRBV6-5, with 10 positions matching TRBD1. The CDR3 spans 14 residues. Trimming took 6 bases from V and 5 from J; bases not matched to a gene: 4. Looked up from germline, CDR1 is MNHEY and CDR2 is SVGAGI. The DNA for the CDR3 is TGTGCCAGCAGCCGGGACAGGGGTCACAATGAGCAGTTCTTC. Its protein product is CASSRDRGHNEQFF.

The rearrangement links TRBV12-1 to TRBJ2-1; the table gives TRBD2 as D, unverified against the DNA. TRBV12-1 counts as a pseudogene. This CDR3 comprises 15 residues. CDR3 amino acids: CASSPRLAGVAEQFF. CDR3 DNA: TGTGCCAGCAGCCCTCGACTAGCGGGGGTTGCTGAGCAGTTCTTC.

The chain links TRBV29-1 to TRBJ1-2, with D possibly being TRBD1 (5 bases). Between the trimmed V and J ends, which lost 4 bases and 3 bases, there was a span of 12 bases. The CDR3 runs 13 residues. Germline V CDR1 and CDR2: SQVTM, ANQGSEA. DNA of the CDR3: TGCAGCGTTGCTCCCGGGGGTTACTATGGCTACACCTTC. Protein sequence: CSVAPGGYYGYTF.

The chain employs TRBV11-2 and TRBJ1-1; 7 nucleotides agree with TRBD1. The CDR3 covers 14 residues. V dropped 6 bases and J dropped 2; count of bases not matched to a gene: 6. Germline-derived CDR1 and CDR2 are SGHAT and FQNNGV. CDR3 nucleotides: TGTGCCAGCAGTTCAAGACAGGGTAACACTGAAGCTTTCTTT. Protein sequence: CASSSRQGNTEAFF. The variable domain in full, completed from reference TRBV11-2 and TRBJ1-1, reads EAGVAQSPRYKIIEKRQSVAFWCNPISGHATLYWYQQILGQGPKLLIQFQNNGVVDDSQLPKDRFSAERLKGVDSTLKIQPAKLEDSAVYLCASSSRQGNTEAFFGQGTRLTVV.

The chain couples TRBV10-1 to TRBJ1-2, with D uncertain. V dropped 6 bases and J dropped 2 bases, with 10 bases sitting between them. The CDR3 length is 13 residues. In germline, CDR1 is WNHNN, CDR2 SYGVQD (reference sequence). The CDR3 sequence: CASSLQKNYGYTF. The CDR3 DNA reads as TGCGCCAGCAGCCTACAGAAAAACTATGGCTACACCTTC.

This CDR3 reads CASSSGGAIEKLFF. DNA of the CDR3: TGTGCCAGCAGTTCAGGGGGCGCGATCGAAAAACTGTTTTTT. J is TRBJ1-4 and V is TRBV28; 8 nucleotides line up with TRBD1. The V gene end was trimmed by 4 bases and the J gene end by 8 bases; junction bases not matched to a gene: 6. Germline CDR1 is MDHEN and CDR2 is SYDVKM. The CDR3 runs to 14 residues.

The chain combines TRBV12-3 or TRBV12-4 with TRBJ1-6; D remains unclear. CDR3 length: 12 amino acids. Trimming shortened V by 3 bases and J by 9 bases, and 6 bases separated the two germline ends. The CDR3 loop reads CASSLGGSPLHF. The CDR3 coding sequence is TGTGCCAGCAGTTTGGGAGGTTCACCCCTCCACTTT.

This clone was seen once. The chain carries TRBV7-2 and TRBJ1-2; D remains unclear. Trimming stripped 0 bases from V and 8 bases from J, with 10 bases between. CDR1 is SGHTA, CDR2 FQGNSA, per germline. The CDR3 runs to 13 residues. The CDR3 protein is CASSLAGEVGYTF. CDR3 nucleotide sequence: TGTGCCAGCAGCTTAGCCGGAGAGGTCGGCTACACCTTC.

The genes are TRBV3-1 (or the pseudogene TRBV3-2) and TRBJ1-1; TRBD1 matches at 8 bases. Germline values: CDR1 LGHDT, CDR2 YNNKEL (reference sequence). J was trimmed by 6 bases and V by 2 bases; bases with no gene match: 2. This CDR3 is built from 13 residues. In DNA form, the CDR3 reads TGTGCCAGCAGCCAATTGACAGGGGCTGAAGCTTTCTTT. It is translated as CASSQLTGAEAFF.

V gene TRBV30 combines with J gene TRBJ1-2, with 7 bases that match TRBD1. Germline CDR1 is GTSNPN and CDR2 is SVGIG (reference sequence). The CDR3 contains 13 residues. The junction had 13 bases not matched to a gene; V was cut back by 8 bases and J by 7 bases. CDR3 sequence reads: CALRNEGARGYTF. DNA for the CDR3: TGTGCCCTACGTAACGAGGGGGCTCGTGGCTACACCTTC.

This clone showed up just once. The chain couples TRBV3-1 (or the pseudogene TRBV3-2) to TRBJ2-3; no firm D call. Germline CDR1 and CDR2: LGHDT and YNNKEL (reference sequence). Trimming removed 1 base at V and 7 bases at J, with 12 bases between. This CDR3 contains 14 residues. The DNA of the CDR3 is TGTGCCAGCAGCCAAGGCTCTAGATGGAATACGCAGTATTTT. Translating gives CASSQGSRWNTQYF.

The chain employs TRBV11-2 and TRBJ2-1; no firm D call. V dropped 3 bases and J dropped 7 bases, with 7 bases sitting between them. Germline V gene lookup returns CDR1 SGHAT and CDR2 FQNNGV. The CDR3 is 12 amino acids. The CDR3 nucleotides are TGTGCCAGCAGCTTCGGCAGGAATGAGCAGTTCTTC. Amino acid sequence: CASSFGRNEQFF.